This TCR beta chain was sequenced during a study of blood T cells in healthy people across ages (dated by TCRdb to about 2015). For context, the study as a whole: In model experiments, template switching captured roughly one uniquely barcoded TCR beta cDNA molecule for every two T cells. To track age-related changes in TCR beta repertoire diversity, the study relied on deep sequencing normalized with unique cDNA molecular identifiers. The donors were divided into four age groups: young (average approximately 17 years), middle-aged (about 39), aged (approximately 64) and long-lived (roughly 82). To avoid experimental bias, donors of different ages were distributed randomly across sequencing lanes. The study analyzed two additional independent replicas of 1 million unique cDNA reads from the same blood draw for two donors, one aged 18 to 30 and one aged 80 or older. Study-wide conclusions, independent of this receptor: The CMV infection status of donors was not known, potentially confounding age-related changes in expanded clonotypes. The percentage of naive T cells measured by flow cytometry correlated strongly with observed TCR beta diversity. Compared with the aged group, the long-lived group had more naive CD4+ T cells, fewer expanded clones and increased TCR diversity, suggesting age selection. Total diversity estimates from one million sequenced T cells were considered lower bounds and underestimates. As age increased, observed TCR beta diversity per million T cells dropped in a roughly linear way, and a significant reduction was already evident by age 40. Conclusive comparison of naive and antigen-experienced compartments was prevented by the profiling of bulk unsorted PBMCs.

The roughly 38 donors, aged roughly 6 to 95 years, were systemically healthy Caucasian individuals from Russia. Each donor gave around 9.5 milliliters of peripheral blood, collected into EDTA-treated Vacutainer tubes. Ficoll-Paque density-gradient centrifugation was used to isolate PBMCs, with at least 7 million per sample. Total RNA was extracted from PBMCs with Trizol reagent, with at least 6 micrograms obtained per sample. The percentages of naive CD45RAhigh/CD27high T cells were determined by flow cytometry on a PBMC aliquot from every donor. From the germline V gene, CDR1 is SNHLY and CDR2 is FYNNEI. Germline trimming amounts to 3 bases on V and 1 base on J, with 5 as the count of junction bases outside the gene matches. Taken from cysteine to phenylalanine, the CDR3 has 15 residues. Of the read, only the CDR3 DNA is kept; its 45 bases are in frame from base 1. The library was generated by 5' RACE. These reads were obtained on an Illumina HiSeq 2500. A second PCR of about 7 to 12 cycles was run with a J-beta primer mix and a sample-barcoded 5' primer. Each TCR beta cDNA molecule received a unique molecular identifier from a template-switch 5' adaptor carrying 12 random nucleotides. At least 2.5 million CDR3-containing paired-end reads were obtained from each sample. The Mint cDNA synthesis kit, primed by a TRBC-specific oligonucleotide, was used to synthesize first-strand cDNA from all RNA. Following uracil-DNA glycosylase treatment, a first 18-cycle PCR with universal primers M1SS and BC2_uni_R was performed on all cDNA. The source study handled its data this way. For normalization, 1 million high-quality reads, each with a distinct molecular identifier, were randomly selected from each sample. Reads with shared molecular identifiers were discarded instead of being binned into consensus sequences. CDR3 identification, clonotype clustering and error correction used MiTCR with a Q25 quality threshold and the strictest error-elimination algorithm. A nonparametric unseen species model with Euler transformation was used to estimate a lower bound on total TCR beta diversity. TCRdb trimmed public reads at Q25 via fastp, called clones via MiXCR and kept in-frame beta chains. Each entry is one CDR3 protein sequence, shown with its most common DNA and genes. The V and J calls follow TCRdb's processing rather than the paper's. Present in this sample are about 1.4 million distinct CDR3 sequences, roughly 59% of which were seen just once. The ten top clones hold 5.5% to 8% of the sample.

Details on this clonotype: Its specific antigen is unknown. No much larger clone exists at a distance of one base, and base qualities are not known.

Material for sequencing was blood. The chain is encoded by TRBV2 joined to TRBJ1-2; 7 of the junction bases match TRBD1. The receptor's source is a man aged 18 to 30 in good health. The CDR3 here reads CASSDQGQSNYGYTF. Read as DNA, the sequence is TGTGCCAGCAGTGACCAGGGACAGAGTAACTATGGCTACACCTTC.